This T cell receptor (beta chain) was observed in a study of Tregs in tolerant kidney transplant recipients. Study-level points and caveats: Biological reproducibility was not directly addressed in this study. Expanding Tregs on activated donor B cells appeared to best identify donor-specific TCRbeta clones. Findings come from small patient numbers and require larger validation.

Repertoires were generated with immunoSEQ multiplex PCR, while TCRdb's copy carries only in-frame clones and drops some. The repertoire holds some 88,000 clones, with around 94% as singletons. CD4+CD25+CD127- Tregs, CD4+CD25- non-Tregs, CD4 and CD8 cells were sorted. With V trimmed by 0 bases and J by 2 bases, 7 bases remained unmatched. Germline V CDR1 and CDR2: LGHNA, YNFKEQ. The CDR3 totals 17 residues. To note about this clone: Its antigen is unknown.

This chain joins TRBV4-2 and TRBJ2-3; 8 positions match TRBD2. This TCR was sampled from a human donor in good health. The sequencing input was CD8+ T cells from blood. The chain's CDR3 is CASSQDQGGGYTDTQYF. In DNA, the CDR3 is TGTGCCAGCAGCCAAGATCAGGGCGGGGGGTACACAGATACGCAGTATTTT.